This T cell receptor beta chain was captured in a study of response to subunit inactivated influenza vaccine. Notes on this clonotype: Its specificity is not known.

Study outcomes and limitations: After each seasonal influenza vaccination, few new T cells are recruited, the authors suggested.

TCRdb re-derived calls from the RT-PCR reads in MiXCR, one entry per CDR3 protein. The sample has about 190,000 distinct CDR3 sequences, roughly 14% seen once. This CDR3 contains 16 residues. V was clipped by 5 bases and J by 1 base; unmatched bases: 9. Germline V lookup: CDR1 SGHAT, CDR2 FQNNGV. Sequenced here: CD8+ T cells sorted from PBMCs, sampled around 5 days after vaccination. The chain has TRBV11-2 and TRBJ2-3; 7 bases align to TRBD2. This clonotype originated in a middle-aged man who received an inactivated influenza vaccine. CDR3 nucleotide sequence: TGTGCCAGCAGCCCTACGAGCGGGATCGGCACAGATACGCAGTATTTT. Its translation: CASSPTSGIGTDTQYF.